The entry below gives a single T cell receptor (beta chain) sequence along with its context. The read ends 3 residues early relative to the CDR3; the germline J gene fills the gap. This record belongs to a study of T cells in women clearing cervical HPV infection. Assay used: immunoSEQ multiplex PCR; TCRdb lists only in-frame clones, some missing. The specimen's table records about 31,000 clones. The J segment lost 5 bases and the V segment lost 3 bases, leaving 12 bases of the junction unmatched. CDR1 is GTSNPN, CDR2 SVGIG, per germline (reference sequence). The CDR3 has 16 amino acids. This clonotype was obtained from a woman aged 18 to 69 with a cervical HPV16 infection that either progressed to CIN3+ or cleared (not recorded which). Sequences were obtained from blood buffy coat. This chain links TRBV30 with TRBJ1-5; 8 nucleotides match TRBD1. The sequenced CDR3 bases are TGTGCCTGGAGCGCTCCAAGACAGGGGCCTTATCAGCCC. Translated: CAWSAPRQGPYQP. The CDR3 in its entirety is CAWSAPRQGPYQPQHF.